This T cell receptor beta chain was recorded in a study of human T cells and chemical hapten exposure. Study details: Each patch test put 0.01% DPC on the upper back, and results were read at 6 days. Study observations and caveats: DPC sensitization produced no change in TCRs with frequency above 1 in 1000. The donors suffered from alopecia, so their immune response may not match that of healthy people.

This clonotype was counted a few times. Its antigen is still unknown. V was clipped by 6 bases and J by 4 bases, with 13 bases between them. Germline V gene data show CDR1 as MNHEY and CDR2 as SMNVEV (reference sequence). The CDR3 is 14 amino acids. In TCRdb, the RACE reads were re-called with MiXCR into one record per CDR3 protein. Of some 400,000 distinct CDR3 sequences in the sample, around 5.5% were seen once. Time point meaning: pre-sensitization, week 0. Regarding treatment: therapeutic diphenylcyclopropenone sensitization with weekly scalp DPC. Whole blood that had not been fractionated was the source of extracted total RNA.

This clonotype was sampled from a woman in her forties or fifties with alopecia areata. Some clones in this sample may be carry-over from other donors' samples. The specimen was whole blood, collected in connection with sensitization to the hapten diphenylcyclopropenone (DPC). The chain carries TRBV27 and TRBJ2-1; D possibly matches TRBD1 or TRBD2 (5 bases each). The chain's CDR3 is CASSRPGPYNEQFF. In DNA, the CDR3 is TGTGCCAGCAGCCGACCGGGACCATACAATGAGCAGTTCTTC.